The 31 T cell receptor beta chains given below trace back to one sample, sequenced in a study of cytomegalovirus exposure and HLA in healthy donors. In the PCR, 60 Vbeta and 13 Jbeta primers were used. TCRdb keeps only in-frame clones here, not all; method: immunoSEQ multiplex PCR. The repertoire includes over 100,000 clones, around 73% of them detected once, and 1.5% sits in the top ten. Input material: PBMCs. These TCRs come from a female donor in good health and CMV-seronegative.

The chain has TRBV10-3 and TRBJ1-1; D gene unclear. This CDR3 is built from 14 residues. The V end was cut by 4 bases, the J end by 2 bases, with 11 bases between. Germline V gives CDR1 ENHRY, CDR2 SYGVKD. CDR3 sequence reads: CAISGAETNTEAFF. The DNA for the CDR3 is TGTGCCATCAGTGGGGCAGAAACAAACACTGAAGCTTTCTTT.

The gene calls are TRBV10-1 and TRBJ2-7, with D perhaps matching TRBD1 (5 bases). Germline V gene data show CDR1 as WNHNN and CDR2 as SYGVQD (reference sequence). This CDR3 is built from 12 residues. Trimming removed 6 bases from V and 5 bases from J, with 11 bases in between. The CDR3 sequence: CASRTEGDEQYF. The CDR3 DNA is TGCGCCAGCAGGACCGAAGGGGACGAGCAGTACTTC.

This clone appeared once. The chain couples TRBV19 to TRBJ2-1; D is perhaps TRBD2 (5 bases). CDR3 size: 12 residues. The germline V and J ends were trimmed by 11 bases and 7 bases, with 15 bases remaining between them. Germline-derived CDR1 and CDR2 are LNHDA and SQIVND (reference sequence). The CDR3 DNA reads as TGTGCCTCAAGCATGGGAGTAAATGAGCAGTTCTTC. This sequence encodes CASSMGVNEQFF.

The V gene is TRBV5-4, the J gene TRBJ2-2; possibly TRBD2 for D (6 bases). Trimming removed 3 bases from V and 6 bases from J, with 9 bases in between. Looked up from germline, CDR1 is SGHNT and CDR2 is YYREEE (reference sequence). The CDR3 has 13 residues. CDR3 region: CASSSRLAGELFF. The CDR3 DNA follows: TGTGCCAGCAGCTCCCGACTAGCCGGGGAGCTGTTTTTT. The entire variable domain, with the rest obtained from reference TRBV5-4 and TRBJ2-2, is as follows: ETGVTQSPTHLIKTRGQQVTLRCSSQSGHNTVSWYQQALGQGPQFIFQYYREEENGRGNFPPRFSGLQFPNYSSELNVNALELDDSALYLCASSSRLAGELFFGEGSRLTVL.

This chain joins TRBV7-6 and TRBJ1-2; D unresolved. In germline, CDR1 is SGHVS, CDR2 FNYEAQ. This CDR3 is 14 amino acids long. The germline V and J ends were trimmed by 2 bases and 10 bases, with 17 bases remaining between them. This chain's CDR3 is CASSLMPNGEVYTF. CDR3 DNA sequence: TGTGCCAGCAGCTTAATGCCCAATGGGGAGGTCTACACCTTC.

This clone was counted between two and nine times. The V and J genes are TRBV9 and TRBJ2-3; the D gene is possibly TRBD2 (5 bases). With 1 base removed from V and 3 bases from J, the gap between germline ends came to 15 bases. The CDR3 runs to 16 residues. The germline V gene encodes CDR1 SGDLS and CDR2 YYNGEE. CDR3 DNA: TGTGCCAGCAGCGTAAGAGGTCGGGGAGAGACAGATACGCAGTATTTT. Its translation is CASSVRGRGETDTQYF.

The gene calls are TRBV30 and TRBJ1-5; no reliable D call. The CDR3 extends over 14 amino acids. The germline V and J ends were trimmed by 2 bases and 3 bases, with 11 bases remaining between them. The germline CDR1 and CDR2 sequences are GTSNPN and SVGIG (reference sequence). The CDR3 protein is CAWSPSGNNQPQHF. The DNA for the CDR3 is TGTGCCTGGAGTCCCTCCGGGAACAATCAGCCCCAGCATTTT.

The V call is TRBV19, the J call TRBJ2-7, with TRBD1 matching 10 bases. Germline values: CDR1 LNHDA, CDR2 SQIVND (reference sequence). Unmatched junction bases numbered 7, after V lost 5 bases and J lost 3 bases. This CDR3 comprises 15 residues. The CDR3 sequence is CASSSTRDRGYEQYF. As DNA, the CDR3 is TGTGCCAGTAGTTCAACCCGGGACAGGGGCTACGAGCAGTACTTC.

The chain combines TRBV27 with TRBJ2-7; 7 bases are shared with TRBD2. The CDR3 consists of 16 residues. Germline-derived CDR1 and CDR2 are MNHEY and SMNVEV (reference sequence). The V segment lost 5 bases and the J segment 3 bases; nucleotides outside the gene matches: 13. The CDR3 nucleotides are TGTGCCAGCAGTCCCGACGGCGGGAGACTGTTCTACGAGCAGTACTTC. Translating it yields CASSPDGGRLFYEQYF.

This chain links TRBV5-6 with TRBJ2-7, with 9 bases fitting TRBD1. CDR1 and CDR2 from the germline V gene are SGHDT and YYEEEE. Germline trimming cut 2 bases from V and 2 bases from J; bases unmatched to any gene: 5. CDR3 length: 15 amino acids. In DNA form, the CDR3 reads TGTGCCAGCAGCTTAGGACAGGGGAGCACCTACGAGCAGTACTTC. Residues: CASSLGQGSTYEQYF.

The rearrangement joins TRBV28 to TRBJ1-5; D ambiguous. Germline assignment: CDR1 MDHEN and CDR2 SYDVKM. The CDR3 length is 13 residues. Trimming took off 4 bases at V and 5 bases at J, with 9 bases between the two ends. The CDR3 DNA is TGTGCCAGCAGTTCAACGGAGGATCAGCCCCAGCATTTT. Translated: CASSSTEDQPQHF. The complete variable domain, with remaining parts taken from reference TRBV28 and TRBJ1-5, reads DVKVTQSSRYLVKRTGEKVFLECVQDMDHENMFWYRQDPGLGLRLIYFSYDVKMKEKGDIPEGYSVSREKKERFSLILESASTNQTSMYLCASSSTEDQPQHFGDGTRLSIL.

This clone was recorded only once. The chain carries TRBV6-1 and TRBJ2-3; D might be TRBD2 (5 bases). The CDR3 contains 15 residues. Looked up from germline, CDR1 is MNHNS and CDR2 is SASEGT. V was trimmed by 7 bases and J by 0 bases, leaving 14 bases between them. The CDR3 sequence is CASTEAAGSTDTQYF. The CDR3 region has the DNA TGTGCCAGCACGGAAGCGGCTGGTAGCACAGATACGCAGTATTTT.

V usage is TRBV7-2 and J usage is TRBJ2-3, with D possibly matching TRBD2 (6 bases). The CDR3 totals 15 residues. Per germline, CDR1 SGHTA and CDR2 FQGNSA. Trimming cost V 7 bases and J 5 bases, with 19 bases left between them. The CDR3 sequence: CASTQGERVRDTQYF. As DNA, the CDR3 is TGTGCCAGCACCCAAGGAGAGCGGGTAAGAGATACGCAGTATTTT.

The V gene is TRBV6-5, the J gene TRBJ2-5; TRBD1 matches 9 bases. The J call is uncertain, as TRBJ2-7 better fits the DNA end. Germline values: CDR1 MNHEY, CDR2 SVGAGI. The CDR3 extends over 15 amino acids. The CDR3 here is CASSYSRDRENEQYF. The CDR3 DNA reads TGTGCCAGCAGTTACAGCCGGGACAGGGAAAACGAGCAGTACTTC.

The rearrangement uses TRBV2 and TRBJ2-7, with 15 bases fitting TRBD2. The CDR3 sequence is 14 residues long. V trimming: 10 bases; J trimming: 4 bases; junction bases outside the gene matches: 5. Germline lookup yields CDR1 SNHLY and CDR2 FYNNEI. The CDR3 nucleotides are TGTGCCACCTTAGGGACTAGCGGGAGGTACGAGCAGTACTTC. Amino acids: CATLGTSGRYEQYF.

The chain combines TRBV4-3 with TRBJ1-2; maybe TRBD1 (6 bases). This CDR3 is built from 16 residues. V lost 1 base to trimming and J lost 1 base, with 13 bases between them. The germline CDR1 and CDR2 sequences are LGHNA and YSLEER. CDR3 in amino acids: CASSQVGTGINYGYTF. CDR3 DNA: TGCGCCAGCAGCCAAGTAGGTACAGGGATTAACTATGGCTACACCTTC.

The V gene is TRBV28, the J gene TRBJ1-1, with TRBD1 identical over 7 bases. V shed 10 bases, J shed 1 base, and the junction held 9 bases outside the gene matches. The CDR3 is made up of 14 amino acids. Germline V gene lookup returns CDR1 MDHEN and CDR2 SYDVKM. CDR3 coding DNA: TGTGCCACTTCTACGGGACAGTCGAACACTGAAGCTTTCTTT. It codes for CATSTGQSNTEAFF.

The CDR3 DNA reads as TGTGCCAGCGGGACAGGGAAAGGCTACACCTTC. Translation gives CASGTGKGYTF. The rearrangement joins TRBV7-3 to TRBJ1-2; 9 bases are shared with TRBD1. V lost 8 bases to trimming and J lost 8 bases; unmatched junction nucleotides: 3. The CDR3 totals 11 residues. CDR1 is SGHTA, CDR2 FQGTGA, per germline.

The chain links TRBV27 to TRBJ1-3; D is uncertain. V was cut by 0 bases and J by 2 bases, with 8 bases left in between. The germline V gene encodes CDR1 MNHEY and CDR2 SMNVEV (reference sequence). The CDR3 is made up of 15 amino acids. The CDR3 nucleotides are TGTGCCAGCAGTTTATCATTATCTACTGGAAACACCATATATTTT. The encoded protein is CASSLSLSTGNTIYF.

The chain couples TRBV7-2 to TRBJ2-5; 14 bases match TRBD2. CDR1 and CDR2 from the germline V gene are SGHTA and FQGNSA. The J segment lost 5 bases and the V segment lost 5 bases, leaving 4 bases of the junction unmatched. The CDR3 is 15 amino acids. CDR3 protein: CASSPRTSGGETQYF. CDR3 in DNA: TGTGCCAGCAGCCCCCGGACTAGCGGGGGGGAGACCCAGTACTTC.

This sequence joins TRBV16 and TRBJ1-2; perhaps TRBD1 as D (5 bases). The CDR3 is 13 residues long. The V gene lost 0 bases and the J gene lost 4 bases, with 6 bases spanning the gap. Germline CDR1 KGHSY, CDR2 FQNENV. The CDR3 here is CASSQSGLYGYTF. The CDR3 region has the DNA TGTGCCAGCAGCCAATCGGGGCTCTATGGCTACACCTTC.

V and J are TRBV5-1 and TRBJ1-1; TRBD1 is a possible D gene (5 bases). The V gene's germline CDR1 is SGHRS and CDR2 YFSETQ. The CDR3 totals 16 residues. V was pared by 0 bases and J by 5 bases, with 17 bases between. The CDR3 nucleotides read TGCGCCAGCAGCTTGGCCAAATGGGGCACACCAACTGAAGCTTTCTTT. Amino acid sequence: CASSLAKWGTPTEAFF.

The CDR3 protein is CASRMTARNSYEQYF. In DNA, the CDR3 is TGTGCCAGTCGAATGACAGCCCGCAACTCCTACGAGCAGTACTTC. The chain uses TRBV19 and TRBJ2-7, with D perhaps matching TRBD1 (5 bases). The CDR3 is made up of 15 amino acids. V lost 8 bases, J lost 0 bases, and 17 bases lay in between. Germline CDR1 and CDR2: LNHDA and SQIVND (reference sequence).

The CDR3 protein is CASSPSAGVNEQYF. The CDR3 DNA sequence: TGTGCCAGCAGCCCCAGTGCGGGAGTCAACGAGCAGTACTTC. The chain is built from TRBV11-1 and TRBJ2-7, with 7 bases lining up with TRBD2. Trimming cost V 5 bases and J 5 bases; bases outside gene matches: 9. From germline, CDR1 is SGHAT and CDR2 FQDESV (reference sequence). The CDR3 totals 14 residues. Based on the CDR3 plus reference TRBV11-1 and TRBJ2-7, the full variable domain is EAEVAQSPRYKITEKSQAVAFWCDPISGHATLYWYRQILGQGPELLVQFQDESVVDDSQLPKDRFSAERLKGVDSTLKIQPAELGDSAMYLCASSPSAGVNEQYFGPGTRLTVT.

This chain uses TRBV5-1 with TRBJ1-1; perhaps TRBD1 as D (5 bases). This CDR3 is built from 14 residues. CDR1 SGHRS and CDR2 YFSETQ come from the germline V gene. V dropped 2 bases and J dropped 7 bases, with 15 bases sitting between them. CDR3 in amino acids: CASSFSGDQDEAFF. As DNA, the CDR3 is TGCGCCAGCAGCTTCTCGGGGGATCAGGATGAAGCTTTCTTT. Complete variable domain (other parts from reference TRBV5-1 and TRBJ1-1): KAGVTQTPRYLIKTRGQQVTLSCSPISGHRSVSWYQQTPGQGLQFLFEYFSETQRNKGNFPGRFSGRQFSNSRSEMNVSTLELGDSALYLCASSFSGDQDEAFFGQGTRLTVV.

This clone has just one count. The CDR3 is CASSFNRGDEAFF. CDR3 DNA sequence: TGTGCCAGCAGCTTCAACAGGGGGGATGAAGCTTTCTTT. This rearrangement joins TRBV7-3 to TRBJ1-1; 8 nucleotides line up with TRBD1. The CDR3 has 13 amino acids. Trimming at V came to 3 bases and at J to 7 bases, leaving 4 bases not matched to a gene. Germline V gene sequence: CDR1 SGHTA, CDR2 FQGTGA.

V usage is TRBV7-9 and J usage is TRBJ2-5; D is perhaps TRBD2 (6 bases). V lost 5 bases and J 7 bases, leaving 14 bases between the germline ends. Germline lookup yields CDR1 SEHNR and CDR2 FQNEAQ (reference sequence). The CDR3 loop spans 13 amino acids. The CDR3 here is CASSPGGIWTQYF. CDR3 DNA sequence: TGTGCCAGCAGCCCTGGGGGGATTTGGACCCAGTACTTC. The variable domain in full, completed from reference TRBV7-9 and TRBJ2-5, reads DTGVSQNPRHKITKRGQNVTFRCDPISEHNRLYWYRQTLGQGPEFLTYFQNEAQLEKSRLLSDRFSAERPKGSFSTLEIQRTEQGDSAMYLCASSPGGIWTQYFGPGTRLLVL.

Details on this clone: This specimen includes other DNA sequences encoding the same CDR3. The V gene is TRBV29-1, the J gene TRBJ2-7, with 8 bases that match TRBD2. The CDR3 is made up of 18 amino acids. Trimming at V came to 7 bases and at J to 3 bases, leaving 23 bases not matched to a gene. Germline V gene sequence: CDR1 SQVTM, CDR2 ANQGSEA. The CDR3 DNA is TGCAGCGGCCTATTCCCGCCTGCGGGGGGAGGGGCCCTCTACGAGCAGTACTTC. This translates into CSGLFPPAGGGALYEQYF.

V usage is TRBV7-8 and J usage is TRBJ2-3; D perhaps matches TRBD1 (6 bases). The CDR3 length is 14 residues. The germline CDR1 and CDR2 sequences are SGHVS and FQNEAQ. The V and J ends lost 5 bases and 2 bases respectively, with 11 bases between them. CDR3 loop: CASSARTATDTQYF. DNA of the CDR3: TGTGCCAGCAGCGCTCGGACAGCCACAGATACGCAGTATTTT.

A remark on this clone: Within the sample, other DNA sequences also encode this same CDR3. The CDR3 is CASSPTGYEQYF. The CDR3 coding sequence is TGTGCCAGCTCACCAACGGGCTACGAGCAGTACTTC. V is TRBV18 and J is TRBJ2-7; D ambiguous. Germline V CDR1 and CDR2: KGHSH, LQKENI. The CDR3 loop spans 12 amino acids. With 2 bases removed from V and 3 bases from J, the gap between germline ends came to 5 bases.

This clone was counted between two and nine times. The CDR3 sequence is CASSAYRGVGELFF. The CDR3 DNA reads as TGTGCCAGCAGTGCCTACAGGGGTGTCGGGGAGCTGTTTTTT. The gene calls are TRBV2 and TRBJ2-2; 7 bases agree with TRBD1. The CDR3 covers 14 residues. Trimming removed 4 bases from V and 7 bases from J; junction bases left unmatched: 6. Looked up from germline, CDR1 is SNHLY and CDR2 is FYNNEI.